The 31 T cell receptor beta chains listed next were all sequenced from one sample in a study of T cell clonotyping in hematopoietic cell transplantation. The repertoire was sequenced with immunoSEQ multiplex PCR; TCRdb's copy has only in-frame clones and lacks some. The repertoire holds roughly 9,000 clones, with over 75% as singletons. Time point defined: recipient sample about 28 days before transplant, after cytoreduction. The sample was peripheral blood mononuclear cells, taken before stem cell transplant. These receptors originate from a woman aged 55-70 years with acute myeloid leukemia. Some clones in this sample may be carry-over from other donors' samples.

This chain links TRBV7-3 with TRBJ2-7, with D perhaps TRBD1 (6 bases). This CDR3 has 13 amino acids. Germline V lookup: CDR1 SGHTA, CDR2 FQGTGA. The V gene lost 11 bases and the J gene lost 4 bases, with 18 bases spanning the gap. The CDR3 nucleotides are TGTGCCTCCTCTCGGGACAAACAATACGAGCAGTACTTC. This sequence encodes CASSRDKQYEQYF. Combining the CDR3 with reference TRBV7-3 and TRBJ2-7 gives the whole variable domain GAGVSQTPSNKVTEKGKYVELRCDPISGHTALYWYRQSLGQGPEFLIYFQGTGAADDSGLPNDRFFAVRPEGSVSTLKIQRTERGDSAVYLCASSRDKQYEQYFGPGTRLTVT.

The gene calls are TRBV7-3 and TRBJ2-1; D is perhaps TRBD1 (6 bases). The CDR3 is 14 amino acids. The ends were cut back, 3 bases at V and 10 bases at J, with 16 bases in the middle. Looked up from germline, CDR1 is SGHTA and CDR2 is FQGTGA. The DNA of the CDR3 is TGTGCCAGCAGCTTCAATCCCCAGGGGCTCGAGCAGTTCTTC. This sequence encodes CASSFNPQGLEQFF.

The chain uses TRBV6-5 and TRBJ1-3, with TRBD1 matching 9 bases. There are 15 residues in the CDR3. Germline V gene lookup returns CDR1 MNHEY and CDR2 SVGAGI. The ends lost 5 bases at V and 8 bases at J; junction bases unmatched: 10. CDR3 amino acids: CASSQGVQGAYTIYF. The CDR3 DNA reads as TGTGCCAGCAGTCAAGGGGTACAGGGGGCATACACCATATATTTT.

The chain recombines TRBV28 with TRBJ2-3, with D possibly matching TRBD2 (6 bases). This CDR3 has 17 residues. Trimming stripped 4 bases from V and 1 base from J, with 18 bases between. From germline, CDR1 is MDHEN and CDR2 SYDVKM. Here the CDR3 reads CASSYGWGGKGTDTQYF. The CDR3 bases are TGTGCCAGCAGTTATGGATGGGGCGGGAAGGGCACAGATACGCAGTATTTT.

The chain uses TRBV19 and TRBJ1-1; 11 bases agree with TRBD1. Germline assignment: CDR1 LNHDA and CDR2 SQIVND (reference sequence). CDR3 size: 15 residues. V dropped 7 bases and J dropped 8; count of bases not matched to a gene: 12. The CDR3 protein is CASMPRDRGIKEAFF. CDR3 nucleotide sequence: TGTGCCAGTATGCCCCGGGACAGGGGGATTAAGGAAGCTTTCTTT.

J is TRBJ1-1 and V is TRBV27; TRBD1 matches 9 bases. With 3 bases clipped from V and 0 bases from J, the junction kept 2 bases outside the gene matches. Germline V gene lookup returns CDR1 MNHEY and CDR2 SMNVEV (reference sequence). The CDR3 loop spans 15 amino acids. CDR3: CASSFGDRVNTEAFF. The CDR3 DNA follows: TGTGCCAGCAGTTTCGGGGACAGGGTGAACACTGAAGCTTTCTTT.

A single count supports this clone. The chain employs TRBV28 and TRBJ1-2, with a tentative D call TRBD1 (5 bases). Germline CDR1 and CDR2: MDHEN and SYDVKM. The germline V and J ends were trimmed by 6 bases and 3 bases, with 17 bases remaining between them. CDR3 size: 15 residues. The CDR3 coding sequence is TGTGCCAGCAGGGGAGGGATGAGCAGGGACTATGGCTACACCTTC. Encoded protein: CASRGGMSRDYGYTF.

The CDR3 is CASSLPLGANTGELFF. DNA for the CDR3: TGTGCCAGCAGTCTTCCGTTGGGGGCGAACACCGGGGAGCTGTTTTTT. The chain couples TRBV28 to TRBJ2-2; the D call may be TRBD1 or TRBD2 (5 bases each). V was shortened by 5 bases and J by 0 bases, with 13 bases between the two germline ends. This CDR3 has 16 residues. Germline V gene lookup returns CDR1 MDHEN and CDR2 SYDVKM.

The rearrangement joins TRBV28 to TRBJ2-7; 7 bases are shared with TRBD2. The CDR3 extends over 15 amino acids. Per germline, CDR1 MDHEN and CDR2 SYDVKM. V trimming: 2 bases; J trimming: 2 bases; junction bases outside the gene matches: 6. CDR3 residues: CASSLGRGAPYEQYF. The CDR3 DNA is TGTGCCAGCAGTTTAGGGAGGGGCGCCCCCTACGAGCAGTACTTC.

This rearrangement joins TRBV9 to TRBJ2-4; D gene uncertain. V was cut by 0 bases and J by 6 bases, with 4 bases left in between. The CDR3 is 12 amino acids. Germline V gene data show CDR1 as SGDLS and CDR2 as YYNGEE. DNA of the CDR3: TGTGCCAGCAGCGTAGTCCCAAACATTCAGTACTTC. Translation: CASSVVPNIQYF.

The V gene is TRBV6-1, the J gene TRBJ1-2; D unclear. Germline CDR1 and CDR2: MNHNS and SASEGT. The CDR3 totals 13 residues. V lost 8 bases, J lost 8 bases, and 18 bases lay in between. CDR3 coding DNA: TGTGCCAGCGCCTCGCGGGAAGTCGAGGGCTACACCTTC. It encodes CASASREVEGYTF.

This rearrangement joins TRBV27 to TRBJ2-1; D may correspond to TRBD1 or TRBD2 (5 bases each). Germline lookup yields CDR1 MNHEY and CDR2 SMNVEV (reference sequence). The CDR3 covers 17 residues. Trimming left V 6 bases short and J 0 bases short, with 18 bases between. The CDR3 loop is CASSEGSYRSSYNEQFF. For the CDR3, the DNA is TGTGCCAGCAGCGAGGGGTCGTACAGGAGCTCCTACAATGAGCAGTTCTTC.

The chain uses TRBV7-9 and TRBJ1-2; 7 bases fit TRBD1. The CDR3 runs 14 residues. Germline V lookup: CDR1 SEHNR, CDR2 FQNEAQ (reference sequence). The trim removed 5 bases at V and 4 bases at J, leaving 7 bases unmatched. In nucleotides, the CDR3 is TGTGCCAGCAGCCCGCCGGGACAGATCTATGGCTACACCTTC. This gives the protein CASSPPGQIYGYTF.

V usage is TRBV7-3 and J usage is TRBJ2-1; D is perhaps TRBD2 (5 bases). Deletions cut 5 bases from V and 6 bases from J, with 17 bases between. Germline CDR1 SGHTA, CDR2 FQGTGA. The CDR3 covers 15 residues. The CDR3 is CASSPERAKVNEQFF. The CDR3, as DNA: TGTGCCAGCAGCCCCGAGAGGGCGAAGGTCAATGAGCAGTTCTTC.

This CDR3 reads CASSYRTSTDTQYF. For the CDR3, the DNA is TGTGCCAGCAGTTACCGGACTAGCACAGATACGCAGTATTTT. V gene TRBV6-5 combines with J gene TRBJ2-3, with D tentatively TRBD2 (5 bases). Trimming pared 2 bases from V and 0 bases from J, leaving 6 bases between. The CDR3 contains 14 residues. Per the germline V gene, CDR1 is MNHEY and CDR2 is SVGAGI.

The chain couples TRBV18 to TRBJ2-1; no firm D call. Germline V gene data show CDR1 as KGHSH and CDR2 as LQKENI. Trimming cost V 2 bases and J 8 bases, with 22 bases left between them. The CDR3 is made up of 17 amino acids. CDR3 DNA sequence: TGTGCCAGCTCACCATCCGCTAAGCGTGGGGTCCTCGATGAGCAGTTCTTC. Protein sequence: CASSPSAKRGVLDEQFF.

Notes on this clone: A junction boundary mismatches the germline segment, possibly from a read error. V usage is TRBV7-7 and J usage is TRBJ2-7; TRBD2 is a possible D gene (5 bases). This CDR3 is built from 13 residues. Germline lookup yields CDR1 SSHAT and CDR2 FNYEAQ (reference sequence). The CDR3 DNA sequence: TGTGCTAGCAGCCAGGACCGCCGTAGCGTGCAGTACTTC. It is translated as CASSQDRRSVQYF.

This sequence joins TRBV4-1 and TRBJ2-2, with D possibly matching TRBD2 (5 bases). The CDR3 consists of 14 residues. CDR1 is MGHRA and CDR2 is YSYEKL in the germline V gene. V lost 7 bases to trimming and J lost 0 bases, with 9 bases between them. CDR3 bases: TGCGCCAGCACGGGCGGGCCGAACACCGGGGAGCTGTTTTTT. It specifies CASTGGPNTGELFF.

V usage is TRBV10-3 and J usage is TRBJ2-6, with D perhaps matching TRBD1 (6 bases). Germline V CDR1 and CDR2: ENHRY, SYGVKD. CDR3 length: 16 amino acids. V gave up 8 bases and J gave up 3 bases, with 17 bases separating them. The CDR3 DNA sequence: TGTGCCATCGCCCGGACAGCCCTCGGTGGGGCCAACGTCCTGACTTTC. This translates into CAIARTALGGANVLTF.

The genes are TRBV27 and TRBJ1-1; TRBD1 matches 7 bases. Germline trimming cut 5 bases from V and 3 bases from J; bases unmatched to any gene: 3. This CDR3 spans 13 amino acids. Germline values: CDR1 MNHEY, CDR2 SMNVEV (reference sequence). CDR3 DNA sequence: TGTGCCAGCAGTAGTCAGGGGGACACTGAAGCTTTCTTT. This translates into CASSSQGDTEAFF.

This chain uses TRBV19 with TRBJ2-2; 7 nucleotides align to TRBD1. Germline V lookup: CDR1 LNHDA, CDR2 SQIVND (reference sequence). V gave up 2 bases and J gave up 2 bases; unmatched junction bases: 5. The CDR3 loop spans 16 amino acids. CDR3 nucleotides: TGTGCCAGTAGTATAAGACGGGACAGAAACACCGGGGAGCTGTTTTTT. This translates into CASSIRRDRNTGELFF. Drawing the rest from reference TRBV19 and TRBJ2-2, the complete variable domain is DGGITQSPKYLFRKEGQNVTLSCEQNLNHDAMYWYRQDPGQGLRLIYYSQIVNDFQKGDIAEGYSVSREKKESFPLTVTSAQKNPTAFYLCASSIRRDRNTGELFFGEGSRLTVL.

The chain uses TRBV5-1 and TRBJ1-2; D is possibly TRBD1 (5 bases). The CDR3 runs 16 residues. The germline V gene has CDR1 SGHRS and CDR2 YFSETQ. The V and J ends lost 2 bases and 0 bases respectively, with 14 bases between them. The CDR3 protein is CASSFRGPRANYGYTF. The DNA of the CDR3 is TGCGCCAGCAGCTTTAGGGGCCCCCGGGCTAACTATGGCTACACCTTC.

This rearrangement joins TRBV9 to TRBJ2-7, with 7 bases aligning to TRBD1. The germline gives CDR1 SGDLS, CDR2 YYNGEE. V lost 4 bases, J lost 1 base, and 8 bases stayed unmatched. The CDR3 sequence is 15 residues long. The CDR3 loop is CASSPAETGSYEQYF. CDR3 nucleotides: TGTGCCAGCAGCCCCGCCGAGACAGGGTCCTACGAGCAGTACTTC. Full variable domain (rest looked up from reference TRBV9 and TRBJ2-7): DSGVTQTPKHLITATGQRVTLRCSPRSGDLSVYWYQQSLDQGLQFLIQYYNGEERAKGNILERFSAQQFPDLHSELNLSSLELGDSALYFCASSPAETGSYEQYFGPGTRLTVT.

V usage is TRBV29-1 and J usage is TRBJ2-2, with TRBD2 matching 14 bases. With 5 bases clipped from V and 2 bases from J, the junction kept 4 bases outside the gene matches. This CDR3 region has 16 residues. From germline, CDR1 is SQVTM and CDR2 ANQGSEA. The CDR3, as DNA: TGCAGCGTTTTGACTAGCGGGAGGGCCAACACCGGGGAGCTGTTTTTT. Translating gives CSVLTSGRANTGELFF.

The chain carries TRBV4-3 and TRBJ1-2; possibly TRBD1 for D (6 bases). Trimming took off 1 base at V and 4 bases at J, with 10 bases between the two ends. The CDR3 covers 14 residues. Germline-derived CDR1 and CDR2 are LGHNA and YSLEER. The CDR3 bases are TGCGCCAGCAGCCAAGTGGGGGCCCTCTATGGCTACACCTTC. Translated: CASSQVGALYGYTF.

The rearrangement joins TRBV19 to TRBJ2-7; 14 nucleotides align to TRBD2. Unmatched junction bases numbered 7, after V lost 7 bases and J lost 2 bases. The CDR3 has 16 amino acids. Germline CDR1 reads LNHDA; CDR2 reads SQIVND (reference sequence). Here the CDR3 reads CASTRTSGRLPYEQYF. In DNA, the CDR3 is TGTGCCAGTACCCGGACTAGCGGGAGGCTCCCCTACGAGCAGTACTTC.

This rearrangement joins TRBV11-2 to TRBJ1-2; no clear D gene. Trimming took 2 bases from V and 7 from J, leaving 5 bases between them. The length of the CDR3 is 11 residues. The germline gives CDR1 SGHAT, CDR2 FQNNGV. CDR3 coding DNA: TGTGCCAGCAGCTTACCCGGTGGCTACACCTTC. It translates to CASSLPGGYTF.

V gene TRBV6-1 combines with J gene TRBJ2-7, with 10 bases identical to TRBD1. With 4 bases clipped from V and 2 bases from J, the junction kept 5 bases outside the gene matches. CDR3 length equals 15 residues. The germline V gene has CDR1 MNHNS and CDR2 SASEGT. The CDR3 reads CASSAGTGVAYEQYF. CDR3 DNA sequence: TGTGCCAGCAGTGCCGGGACAGGGGTTGCCTACGAGCAGTACTTC.

The chain carries TRBV7-2 and TRBJ1-2, with a tentative D call TRBD1 (6 bases). V shed 5 bases and J shed 0 bases, with 10 bases lying between them. Germline V gene sequence: CDR1 SGHTA, CDR2 FQGNSA. The CDR3 runs 14 residues. CDR3 nucleotides: TGTGCCAGCAGCCCAGGGGCCGCTAACTATGGCTACACCTTC. The encoded protein is CASSPGAANYGYTF.

V usage is TRBV5-6 and J usage is TRBJ1-1, with D unresolved. This CDR3 contains 13 residues. Germline V gene data show CDR1 as SGHDT and CDR2 as YYEEEE. V was shortened by 0 bases and J by 1 base, with 4 bases between the two germline ends. The CDR3 nucleotides are TGTGCCAGCAGCTTGGAGGGGAACACTGAAGCTTTCTTT. It encodes CASSLEGNTEAFF.

V gene TRBV19 combines with J gene TRBJ2-1; 10 bases align to TRBD2. V lost 6 bases, J lost 6 bases, and 8 bases stayed unmatched. The CDR3 runs to 15 residues. Germline assignment: CDR1 LNHDA and CDR2 SQIVND (reference sequence). The CDR3 DNA reads as TGTGCCAGTAGCTCGAGTAGCGGGAGGATCAATGAGCAGTTCTTC. Translated, it gives CASSSSSGRINEQFF.